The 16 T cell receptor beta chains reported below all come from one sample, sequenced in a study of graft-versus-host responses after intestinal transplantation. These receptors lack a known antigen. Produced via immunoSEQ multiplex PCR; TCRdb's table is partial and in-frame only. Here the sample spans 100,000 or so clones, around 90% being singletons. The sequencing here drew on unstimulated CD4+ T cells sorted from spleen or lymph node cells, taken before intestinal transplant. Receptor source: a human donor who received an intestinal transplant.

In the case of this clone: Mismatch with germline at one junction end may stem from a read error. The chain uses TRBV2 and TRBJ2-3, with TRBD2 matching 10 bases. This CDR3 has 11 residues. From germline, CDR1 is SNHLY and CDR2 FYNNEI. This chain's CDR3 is CASTSGDMQYF. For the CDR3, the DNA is TGTGCGAGCACTAGCGGGGATATGCAGTATTTT.

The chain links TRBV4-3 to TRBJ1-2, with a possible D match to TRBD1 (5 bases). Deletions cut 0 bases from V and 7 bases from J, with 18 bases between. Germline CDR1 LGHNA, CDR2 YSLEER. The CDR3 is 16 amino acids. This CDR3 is CASSQDSWQQRGGYTF. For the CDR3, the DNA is TGCGCCAGCAGCCAAGATAGTTGGCAACAAAGGGGTGGCTACACCTTC.

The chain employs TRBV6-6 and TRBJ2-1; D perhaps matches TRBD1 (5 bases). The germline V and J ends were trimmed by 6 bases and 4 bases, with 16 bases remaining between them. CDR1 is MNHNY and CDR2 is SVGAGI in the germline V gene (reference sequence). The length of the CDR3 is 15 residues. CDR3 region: CASSPGWGSYNEQFF. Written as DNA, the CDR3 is TGTGCCAGCAGCCCCGGGTGGGGCTCGTACAATGAGCAGTTCTTC.

CDR3 nucleotides: TGTGCCAGCAGCCCCGGACTACACAATGAGCAGTTCTTC. Amino acids: CASSPGLHNEQFF. The V gene is TRBV9, the J gene TRBJ2-1, with D perhaps matching TRBD2 (6 bases). Germline V gene data show CDR1 as SGDLS and CDR2 as YYNGEE. Trimming stripped 4 bases from V and 5 bases from J, with 10 bases between. The CDR3 runs to 13 residues.

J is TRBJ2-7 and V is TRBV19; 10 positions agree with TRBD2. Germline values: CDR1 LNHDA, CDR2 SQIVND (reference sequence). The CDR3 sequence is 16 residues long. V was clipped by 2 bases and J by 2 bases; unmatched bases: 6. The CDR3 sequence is CASSISGLAKTYEQYF. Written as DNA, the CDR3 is TGTGCCAGTAGTATATCGGGACTAGCGAAAACCTACGAGCAGTACTTC.

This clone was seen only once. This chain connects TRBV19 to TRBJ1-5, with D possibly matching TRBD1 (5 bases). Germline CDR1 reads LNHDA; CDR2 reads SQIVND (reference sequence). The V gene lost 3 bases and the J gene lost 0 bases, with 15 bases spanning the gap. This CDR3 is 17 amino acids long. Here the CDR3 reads CASSIGWGGISNQPQHF. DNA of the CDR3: TGTGCCAGTAGTATCGGGTGGGGCGGAATTAGCAATCAGCCCCAGCATTTT.

CDR3 amino acids: CASHNGDSSYNSPLHF. CDR3 in DNA: TGTGCCAGCCATAACGGGGACAGCTCCTATAATTCACCCCTCCACTTT. This chain joins TRBV5-4 and TRBJ1-6; 7 bases map to TRBD1. V shed 7 bases, J shed 0 bases, and the junction held 7 bases outside the gene matches. Germline assignment: CDR1 SGHNT and CDR2 YYREEE (reference sequence). The CDR3 has 16 amino acids.

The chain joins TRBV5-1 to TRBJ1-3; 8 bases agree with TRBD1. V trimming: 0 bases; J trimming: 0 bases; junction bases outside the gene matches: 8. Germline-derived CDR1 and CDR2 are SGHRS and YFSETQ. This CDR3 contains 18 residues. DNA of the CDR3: TGCGCCAGCAGCTTGGACGGACAGGGACGGCGCTCTGGAAACACCATATATTTT. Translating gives CASSLDGQGRRSGNTIYF.

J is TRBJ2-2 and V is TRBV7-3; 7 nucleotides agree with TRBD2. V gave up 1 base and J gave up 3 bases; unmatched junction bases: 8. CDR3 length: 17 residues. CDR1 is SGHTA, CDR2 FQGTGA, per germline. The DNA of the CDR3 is TGTGCCAGCAGCTTAAGAACGGGCGGGGGTGACACCGGGGAGCTGTTTTTT. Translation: CASSLRTGGGDTGELFF.

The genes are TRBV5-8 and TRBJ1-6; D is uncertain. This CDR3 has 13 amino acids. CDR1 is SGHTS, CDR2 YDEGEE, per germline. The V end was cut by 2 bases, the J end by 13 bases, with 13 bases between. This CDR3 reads CASSLDRVRPLHF. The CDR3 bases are TGTGCCAGCAGCTTAGATCGTGTGCGGCCCCTCCACTTT.

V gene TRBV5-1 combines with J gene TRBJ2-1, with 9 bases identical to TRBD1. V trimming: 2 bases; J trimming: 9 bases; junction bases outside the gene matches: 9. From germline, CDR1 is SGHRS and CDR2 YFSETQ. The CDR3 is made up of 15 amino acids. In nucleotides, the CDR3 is TGCGCCAGCAGCTTCACAGGGGGCGGATTAGGTGAGCAGTTCTTC. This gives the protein CASSFTGGGLGEQFF.

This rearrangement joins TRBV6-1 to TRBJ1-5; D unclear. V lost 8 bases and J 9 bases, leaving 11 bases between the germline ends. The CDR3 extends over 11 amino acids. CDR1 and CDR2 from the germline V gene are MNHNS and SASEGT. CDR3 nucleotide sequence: TGTGCCAGCGGCAGGTATCGGCCCCAGCATTTT. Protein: CASGRYRPQHF.

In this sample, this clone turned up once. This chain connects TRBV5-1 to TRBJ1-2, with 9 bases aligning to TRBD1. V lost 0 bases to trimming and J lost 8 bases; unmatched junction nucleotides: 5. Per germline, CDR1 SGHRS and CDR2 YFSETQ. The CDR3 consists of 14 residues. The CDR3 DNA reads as TGCGCCAGCAGCTTGGCCACAGGGGGCGCAGGCTACACCTTC. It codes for CASSLATGGAGYTF.

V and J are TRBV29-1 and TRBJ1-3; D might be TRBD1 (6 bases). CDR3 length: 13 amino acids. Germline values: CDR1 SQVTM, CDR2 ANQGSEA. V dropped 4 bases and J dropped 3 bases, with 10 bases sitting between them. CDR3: CSVGDTGGNTIYF. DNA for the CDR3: TGCAGCGTTGGGGACACTGGTGGAAACACCATATATTTT.

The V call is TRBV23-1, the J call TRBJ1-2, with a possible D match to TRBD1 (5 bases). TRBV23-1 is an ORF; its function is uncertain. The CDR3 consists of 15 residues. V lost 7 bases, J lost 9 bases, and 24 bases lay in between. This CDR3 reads CASTLPRDSLTSYTF. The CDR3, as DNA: TGCGCCAGCACACTTCCCCGGGACTCCCTGACTAGCTACACCTTC.

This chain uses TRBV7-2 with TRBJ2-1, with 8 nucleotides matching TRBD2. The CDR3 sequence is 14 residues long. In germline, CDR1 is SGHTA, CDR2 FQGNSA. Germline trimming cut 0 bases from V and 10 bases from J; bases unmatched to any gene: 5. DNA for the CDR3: TGTGCCAGCAGCTTAGCGCTAGCGGGTACGGAGCAGTTCTTC. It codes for CASSLALAGTEQFF.